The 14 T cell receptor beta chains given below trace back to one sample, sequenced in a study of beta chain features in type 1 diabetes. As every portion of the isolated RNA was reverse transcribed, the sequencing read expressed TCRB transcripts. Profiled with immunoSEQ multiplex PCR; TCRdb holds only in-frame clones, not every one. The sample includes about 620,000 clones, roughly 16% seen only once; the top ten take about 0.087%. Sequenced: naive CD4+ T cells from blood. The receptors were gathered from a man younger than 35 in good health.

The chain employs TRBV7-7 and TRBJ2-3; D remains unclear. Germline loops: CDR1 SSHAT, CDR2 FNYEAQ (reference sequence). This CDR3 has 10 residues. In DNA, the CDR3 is TGTGCTGTGAGCACAGATACGCAGTATTTT. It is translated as CAVSTDTQYF.

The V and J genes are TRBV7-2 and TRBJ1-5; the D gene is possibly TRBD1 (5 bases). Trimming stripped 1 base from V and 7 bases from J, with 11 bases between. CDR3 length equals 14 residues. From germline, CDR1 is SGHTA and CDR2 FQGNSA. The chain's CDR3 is CASSLVSGEQPQHF. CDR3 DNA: TGTGCCAGCAGCTTAGTGTCGGGGGAGCAGCCCCAGCATTTT.

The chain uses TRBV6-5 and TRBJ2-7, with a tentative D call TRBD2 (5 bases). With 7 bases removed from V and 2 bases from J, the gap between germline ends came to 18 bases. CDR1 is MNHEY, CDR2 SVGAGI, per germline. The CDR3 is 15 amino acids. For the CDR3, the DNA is TGTGCCAGCACCAACGGGGTAAGAGGGCCCTACGAGCAGTACTTC. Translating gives CASTNGVRGPYEQYF.

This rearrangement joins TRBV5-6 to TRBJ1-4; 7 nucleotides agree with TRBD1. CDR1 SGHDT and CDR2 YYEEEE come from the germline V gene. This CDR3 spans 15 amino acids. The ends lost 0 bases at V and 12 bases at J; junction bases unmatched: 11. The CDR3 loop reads CASSLEVRGYGELFF. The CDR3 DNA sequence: TGTGCCAGCAGCTTGGAGGTCAGGGGGTATGGTGAACTGTTTTTT. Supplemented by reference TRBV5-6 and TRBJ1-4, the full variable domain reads DAGVTQSPTHLIKTRGQQVTLRCSPKSGHDTVSWYQQALGQGPQFIFQYYEEEERQRGNFPDRFSGHQFPNYSSELNVNALLLGDSALYLCASSLEVRGYGELFFGSGTQLSVL.

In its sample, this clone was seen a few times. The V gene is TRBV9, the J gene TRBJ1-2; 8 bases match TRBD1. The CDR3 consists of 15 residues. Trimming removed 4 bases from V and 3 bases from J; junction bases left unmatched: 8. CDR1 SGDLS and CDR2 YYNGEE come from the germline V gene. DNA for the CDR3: TGTGCCAGCAGCTTACGGGACAGGAATGACTATGGCTACACCTTC. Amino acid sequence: CASSLRDRNDYGYTF.

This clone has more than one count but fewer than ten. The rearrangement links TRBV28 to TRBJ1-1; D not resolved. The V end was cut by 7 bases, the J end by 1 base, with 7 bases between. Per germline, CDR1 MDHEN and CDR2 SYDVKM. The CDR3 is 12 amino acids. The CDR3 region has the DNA TGTGCCAGCACCGACACGAACACTGAAGCTTTCTTT. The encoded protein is CASTDTNTEAFF.

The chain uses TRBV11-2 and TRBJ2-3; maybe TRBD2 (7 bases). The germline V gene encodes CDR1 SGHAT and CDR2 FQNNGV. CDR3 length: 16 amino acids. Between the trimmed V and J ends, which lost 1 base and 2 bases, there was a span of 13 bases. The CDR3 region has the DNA TGTGCCAGCAGCTTAGTTGCGGGGGCCTCCACAGATACGCAGTATTTT. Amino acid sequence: CASSLVAGASTDTQYF.

Here the CDR3 reads CASSLRVEWGFSYEQYF. The CDR3 DNA follows: TGTGCCAGCAGTTTACGGGTCGAGTGGGGGTTCTCCTACGAGCAGTACTTC. The rearrangement uses TRBV2 and TRBJ2-7; D possibly matches TRBD1 or TRBD2 (5 bases each). Trimming took off 5 bases at V and 0 bases at J, with 20 bases between the two ends. CDR3 length: 17 amino acids. Germline values: CDR1 SNHLY, CDR2 FYNNEI.

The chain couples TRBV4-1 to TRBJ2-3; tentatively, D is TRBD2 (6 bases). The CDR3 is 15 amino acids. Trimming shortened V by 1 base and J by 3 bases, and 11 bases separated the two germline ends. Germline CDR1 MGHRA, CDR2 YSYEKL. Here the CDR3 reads CASSQVGGKTDTQYF. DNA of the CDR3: TGCGCCAGCAGCCAAGTAGGCGGGAAAACAGATACGCAGTATTTT.

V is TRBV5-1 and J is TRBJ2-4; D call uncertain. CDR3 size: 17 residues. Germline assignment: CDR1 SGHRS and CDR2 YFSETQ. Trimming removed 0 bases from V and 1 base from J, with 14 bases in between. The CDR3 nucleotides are TGCGCCAGCAGCTTGGCTCCCGAGGTCGGGGCCAAAAACATTCAGTACTTC. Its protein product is CASSLAPEVGAKNIQYF.

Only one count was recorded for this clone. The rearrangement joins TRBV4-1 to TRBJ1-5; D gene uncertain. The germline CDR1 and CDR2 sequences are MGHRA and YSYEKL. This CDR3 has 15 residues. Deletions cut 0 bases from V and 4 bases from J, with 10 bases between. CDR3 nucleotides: TGCGCCAGCAGCCAAGACACACAGATTAATCAGCCCCAGCATTTT. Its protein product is CASSQDTQINQPQHF.

CDR3 coding DNA: TGTGCCAGCAGTTACTCGAGGGGGGCGCATTTCTACGAGCAGTACTTC. Protein sequence: CASSYSRGAHFYEQYF. V gene TRBV6-5 combines with J gene TRBJ2-7; TRBD1 or TRBD2 may be the D gene (6 bases each). The V and J ends lost 0 bases and 3 bases respectively, with 15 bases between them. Germline-derived CDR1 and CDR2 are MNHEY and SVGAGI. The CDR3 sequence is 16 residues long.

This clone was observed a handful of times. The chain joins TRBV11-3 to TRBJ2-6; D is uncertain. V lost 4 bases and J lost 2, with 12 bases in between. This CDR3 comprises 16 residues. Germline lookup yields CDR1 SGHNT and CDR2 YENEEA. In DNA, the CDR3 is TGTGCCAGCAGCTCCGCCCAGAGACCTGGGGCCAACGTCCTGACTTTC. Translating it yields CASSSAQRPGANVLTF.

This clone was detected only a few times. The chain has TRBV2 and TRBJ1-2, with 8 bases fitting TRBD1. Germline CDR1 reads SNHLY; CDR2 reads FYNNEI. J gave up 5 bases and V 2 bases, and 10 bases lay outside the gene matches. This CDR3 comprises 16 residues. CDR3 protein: CASSETGQALGYGYTF. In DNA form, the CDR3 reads TGTGCCAGCAGTGAAACGGGACAGGCCCTAGGATATGGCTACACCTTC. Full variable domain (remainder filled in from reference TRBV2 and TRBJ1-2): EPEVTQTPSHQVTQMGQEVILRCVPISNHLYFYWYRQILGQKVEFLVSFYNNEISEKSEIFDDQFSVERPDGSNFTLKIRSTKLEDSAMYFCASSETGQALGYGYTFGSGTRLTVV.